One and the same sample provided the 19 T cell receptor beta chains below, sequenced in a study of T cell repertoires and HLA-DP antigens. For these TCRs, the target antigens are not known. Profiled with immunoSEQ multiplex PCR; TCRdb holds only in-frame clones, not every one. Of 90,000 to 130,000 clones listed, around 93% were seen once; the top ten hold more than 0.25%. Sequenced: CD4+ T cells from PBMCs. Receptor source: a woman between 18 and 29 years old in good health and CMV-seronegative.

The genes are TRBV9 and TRBJ2-2, with unresolved D. Germline CDR1 SGDLS, CDR2 YYNGEE. There are 12 residues in the CDR3. Trimming stripped 2 bases from V and 6 bases from J, with 5 bases between. This CDR3 is CASSVGSGELFF. The CDR3 region has the DNA TGTGCCAGCAGCGTTGGATCCGGGGAGCTGTTTTTT.

The chain couples TRBV5-1 to TRBJ2-4, with 14 nucleotides matching TRBD2. The CDR3 totals 20 residues. With V trimmed by 5 bases and J by 0 bases, 13 bases remained unmatched. Germline CDR1 SGHRS, CDR2 YFSETQ. For the CDR3, the DNA is TGCGCCAGCAGTTTCTACCCGGGACTAGCGGGAGCGGGAGCCAAAAACATTCAGTACTTC. Translating it yields CASSFYPGLAGAGAKNIQYF.

The genes are TRBV19 and TRBJ1-4; D might be TRBD1 (5 bases). The CDR3 consists of 14 residues. CDR1 and CDR2 from the germline V gene are LNHDA and SQIVND (reference sequence). V was shortened by 7 bases and J by 4 bases, with 13 bases between the two germline ends. CDR3: CASNGGAYNEKLFF. The CDR3 bases are TGTGCCAGTAATGGCGGGGCCTATAATGAAAAACTGTTTTTT.

The V and J genes are TRBV5-4 and TRBJ1-5; TRBD1 agrees at 11 bases. The CDR3 sequence is 17 residues long. The germline V gene has CDR1 SGHNT and CDR2 YYREEE (reference sequence). V shed 2 bases, J shed 0 bases, and the junction held 4 bases outside the gene matches. CDR3 amino acids: CASSLGTGGISNQPQHF. The CDR3 coding sequence is TGTGCCAGCAGCTTAGGGACAGGGGGAATTAGCAATCAGCCCCAGCATTTT.

V is TRBV2 and J is TRBJ1-4; no clear D. With 8 bases removed from V and 2 bases from J, the gap between germline ends came to 9 bases. The CDR3 runs to 13 residues. Germline lookup yields CDR1 SNHLY and CDR2 FYNNEI. For the CDR3, the DNA is TGTGCCAGCTCGACTGGGACTAATGAAAAACTGTTTTTT. Translated, it gives CASSTGTNEKLFF.

The chain couples TRBV18 to TRBJ1-1; 9 bases map to TRBD1. This CDR3 contains 14 residues. The V gene's germline CDR1 is KGHSH and CDR2 LQKENI. V trimming: 4 bases; J trimming: 4 bases; junction bases outside the gene matches: 4. CDR3 residues: CASSQGQGVTEAFF. The CDR3 region has the DNA TGTGCCAGCTCACAGGGACAGGGAGTCACTGAAGCTTTCTTT.

The rearrangement uses TRBV7-3 and TRBJ2-3; TRBD1 matches at 8 bases. V was pared by 0 bases and J by 4 bases, with 9 bases of the junction left unmatched. Germline V gene data show CDR1 as SGHTA and CDR2 as FQGTGA. The CDR3 consists of 17 residues. CDR3 nucleotide sequence: TGTGCCAGCAGCTTAACGGCCAGGGGGCGGCTCGCAGATACGCAGTATTTT. Translated: CASSLTARGRLADTQYF.

This chain connects TRBV27 to TRBJ1-1; D is ambiguous. With 7 bases removed from V and 3 bases from J, the gap between germline ends came to 18 bases. There are 15 residues in the CDR3. In germline, CDR1 is MNHEY, CDR2 SMNVEV (reference sequence). The DNA for the CDR3 is TGTGCCAGCATCCCTAGAGTACAAAAGGACACTGAAGCTTTCTTT. Translating it yields CASIPRVQKDTEAFF.

The V and J genes are TRBV29-1 and TRBJ2-1, with TRBD2 identical over 9 bases. Per the germline V gene, CDR1 is SQVTM and CDR2 is ANQGSEA. CDR3 length equals 16 residues. V was clipped by 7 bases and J by 9 bases; unmatched bases: 19. The CDR3 is CSGGGGSGRGLGEQFF. CDR3 nucleotide sequence: TGCAGCGGGGGGGGTGGTAGCGGGAGAGGATTGGGTGAGCAGTTCTTC.

The chain links TRBV5-1 to TRBJ2-7; the match to TRBD1 covers 9 bases. Germline assignment: CDR1 SGHRS and CDR2 YFSETQ. J lost 7 bases, V lost 4 bases, and 21 bases had no gene match. CDR3 length: 18 amino acids. CDR3 residues: CASSRTGTGPFSVGEQYV. CDR3 bases: TGCGCCAGCAGCCGTACCGGGACAGGGCCTTTTTCGGTGGGGGAGCAGTACGTC.

V and J are TRBV28 and TRBJ1-2, with 8 nucleotides matching TRBD1. V was clipped by 7 bases and J by 8 bases; unmatched bases: 6. CDR1 is MDHEN and CDR2 is SYDVKM in the germline V gene. The CDR3 length is 12 residues. CDR3 residues: CASTGQGRGYTF. For the CDR3, the DNA is TGTGCCAGCACTGGACAGGGTCGCGGCTACACCTTC.

The chain recombines TRBV2 with TRBJ1-5, with TRBD1 matching over 7 bases. V shed 7 bases, J shed 4 bases, and the junction held 7 bases outside the gene matches. Per the germline V gene, CDR1 is SNHLY and CDR2 is FYNNEI. CDR3 length: 14 amino acids. The CDR3 DNA reads TGTGCCAGCAAAGGGGGACAGACTAATCAGCCCCAGCATTTT. Translated: CASKGGQTNQPQHF. Complete variable domain (other parts from reference TRBV2 and TRBJ1-5): EPEVTQTPSHQVTQMGQEVILRCVPISNHLYFYWYRQILGQKVEFLVSFYNNEISEKSEIFDDQFSVERPDGSNFTLKIRSTKLEDSAMYFCASKGGQTNQPQHFGDGTRLSIL.

The chain carries TRBV7-9 and TRBJ2-3, with TRBD2 identical over 12 bases. Germline lookup yields CDR1 SEHNR and CDR2 FQNEAQ (reference sequence). This CDR3 spans 17 amino acids. With 2 bases clipped from V and 3 bases from J, the junction kept 6 bases outside the gene matches. The CDR3 spells CASSLTRTSGVTDTQYF. As DNA, the CDR3 is TGTGCCAGCAGCTTAACCCGGACTAGCGGGGTGACAGATACGCAGTATTTT.

The rearrangement links TRBV18 to TRBJ1-2; TRBD1 matches at 7 bases. The trim removed 5 bases at V and 4 bases at J, leaving 10 bases unmatched. CDR3 length: 15 amino acids. Germline V gene data show CDR1 as KGHSH and CDR2 as LQKENI. The CDR3 protein is CASSSRPGTAYGYTF. CDR3 sequence (DNA): TGTGCCAGCTCATCTCGTCCCGGGACAGCCTATGGCTACACCTTC.

As regards this clone: The sample has other DNA sequences that encode this CDR3 too. This chain joins TRBV18 and TRBJ1-1, with D uncertain. Per the germline V gene, CDR1 is KGHSH and CDR2 is LQKENI. The V end lost 1 base, the J end lost 2 bases, and 8 bases lay between the germline ends. The CDR3 extends over 14 amino acids. CDR3 in amino acids: CASSPLGVNTEAFF. CDR3 DNA: TGTGCCAGCTCACCACTTGGGGTAAACACTGAAGCTTTCTTT.

V usage is TRBV11-3 and J usage is TRBJ2-7; 12 bases line up with TRBD1. In germline, CDR1 is SGHNT, CDR2 YENEEA. The CDR3 is 17 amino acids. V lost 1 base, J lost 3 bases, and 7 bases stayed unmatched. This CDR3 is CASSLGGTGGKLYEQYF. DNA of the CDR3: TGTGCCAGCAGCTTAGGCGGGACAGGGGGCAAACTCTACGAGCAGTACTTC.

The chain carries TRBV7-2 and TRBJ1-5; D gene ambiguous. Germline V gene lookup returns CDR1 SGHTA and CDR2 FQGNSA. V was shortened by 3 bases and J by 8 bases, with 20 bases between the two germline ends. The CDR3 has 16 amino acids. Here the CDR3 reads CASSFLRVRDLEPQHF. In nucleotides, the CDR3 is TGTGCCAGCAGCTTTTTAAGAGTCCGGGATCTGGAGCCCCAGCATTTT.

J is TRBJ2-5 and V is TRBV6-5, with 12 bases aligning to TRBD1. The closer fit of TRBJ2-7 to the DNA end suggests the J call may be wrong. The CDR3 spans 14 residues. Per the germline V gene, CDR1 is MNHEY and CDR2 is SVGAGI. CDR3 protein: CASSPRDRGPEQYF. The CDR3, as DNA: TGTGCCAGCAGTCCTCGGGACAGGGGGCCCGAGCAGTACTTC.

This clone occurred a few times. The V call is TRBV28, the J call TRBJ1-2; D remains unclear. The germline V and J ends were trimmed by 2 bases and 9 bases, with 16 bases remaining between them. The length of the CDR3 is 14 residues. From germline, CDR1 is MDHEN and CDR2 SYDVKM. The CDR3 DNA reads TGTGCCAGCAGTTTAGCAGCTACCGTCGATCGCTACACCTTC. Encoded protein: CASSLAATVDRYTF.